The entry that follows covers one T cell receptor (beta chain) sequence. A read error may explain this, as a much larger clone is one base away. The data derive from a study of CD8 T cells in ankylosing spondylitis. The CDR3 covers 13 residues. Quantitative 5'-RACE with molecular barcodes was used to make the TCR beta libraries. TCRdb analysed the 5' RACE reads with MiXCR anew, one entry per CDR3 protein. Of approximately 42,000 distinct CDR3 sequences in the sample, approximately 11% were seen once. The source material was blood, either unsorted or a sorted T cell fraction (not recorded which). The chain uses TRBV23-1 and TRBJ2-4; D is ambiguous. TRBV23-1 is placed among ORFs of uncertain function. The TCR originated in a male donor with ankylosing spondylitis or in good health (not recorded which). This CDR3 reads CAIPGRAKNIRYF. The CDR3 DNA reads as TGCGCCATCCCAGGTCGAGCCAAAAACATTCGGTACTTC.